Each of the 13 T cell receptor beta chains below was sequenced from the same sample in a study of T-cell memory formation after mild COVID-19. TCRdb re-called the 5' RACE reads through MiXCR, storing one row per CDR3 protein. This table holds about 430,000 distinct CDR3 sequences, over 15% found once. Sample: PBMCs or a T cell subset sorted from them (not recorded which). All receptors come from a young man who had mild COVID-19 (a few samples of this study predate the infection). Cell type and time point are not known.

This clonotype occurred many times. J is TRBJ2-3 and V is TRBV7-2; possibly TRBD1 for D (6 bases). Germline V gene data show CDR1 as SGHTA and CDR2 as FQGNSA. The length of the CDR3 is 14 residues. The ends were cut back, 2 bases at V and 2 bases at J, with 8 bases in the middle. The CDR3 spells CASSLTGLTDTQYF. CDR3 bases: TGTGCCAGCAGCTTAACAGGGCTCACAGATACGCAGTATTTT. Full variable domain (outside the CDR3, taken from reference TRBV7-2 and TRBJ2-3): GAGVSQSPSNKVTEKGKDVELRCDPISGHTALYWYRQSLGQGLEFLIYFQGNSAPDKSGLPSDRFSAERTGGSVSTLTIQRTQQEDSAVYLCASSLTGLTDTQYFGPGTRLTVL.

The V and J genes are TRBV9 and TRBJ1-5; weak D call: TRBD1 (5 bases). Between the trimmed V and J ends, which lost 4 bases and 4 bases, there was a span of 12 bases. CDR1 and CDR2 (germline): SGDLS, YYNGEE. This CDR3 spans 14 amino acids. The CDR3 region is CASSKSGGNQPQHF. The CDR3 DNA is TGTGCCAGCAGCAAGTCCGGGGGGAATCAGCCCCAGCATTTT.

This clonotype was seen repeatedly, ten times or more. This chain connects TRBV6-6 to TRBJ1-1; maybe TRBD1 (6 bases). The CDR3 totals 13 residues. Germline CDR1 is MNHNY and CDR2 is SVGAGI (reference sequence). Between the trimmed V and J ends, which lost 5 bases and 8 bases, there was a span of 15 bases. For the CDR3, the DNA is TGTGCCAGCAGTAGGGACATACTCTCCGAAGCTTTCTTT. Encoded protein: CASSRDILSEAFF.

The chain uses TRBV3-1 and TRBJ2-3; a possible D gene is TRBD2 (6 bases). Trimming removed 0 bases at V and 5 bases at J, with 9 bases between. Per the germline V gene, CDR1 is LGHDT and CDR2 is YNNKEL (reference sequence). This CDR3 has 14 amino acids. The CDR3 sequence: CASSQDLEGDTQYF. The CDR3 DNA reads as TGTGCCAGCAGCCAAGACCTGGAGGGAGATACGCAGTATTTT.

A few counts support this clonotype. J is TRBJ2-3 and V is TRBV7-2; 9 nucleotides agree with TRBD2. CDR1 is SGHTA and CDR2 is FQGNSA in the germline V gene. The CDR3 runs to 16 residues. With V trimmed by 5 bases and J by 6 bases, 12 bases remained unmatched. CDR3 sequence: CASSPRAGGPPDTQYF. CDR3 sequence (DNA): TGTGCCAGCAGCCCCCGAGCGGGGGGCCCCCCGGATACGCAGTATTTT.

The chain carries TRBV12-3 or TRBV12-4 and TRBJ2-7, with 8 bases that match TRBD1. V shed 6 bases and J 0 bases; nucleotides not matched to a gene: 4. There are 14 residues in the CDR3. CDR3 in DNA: TGTGCCAGCAGGGGGACAGGCTCCTCCTACGAGCAGTACTTC. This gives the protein CASRGTGSSYEQYF.

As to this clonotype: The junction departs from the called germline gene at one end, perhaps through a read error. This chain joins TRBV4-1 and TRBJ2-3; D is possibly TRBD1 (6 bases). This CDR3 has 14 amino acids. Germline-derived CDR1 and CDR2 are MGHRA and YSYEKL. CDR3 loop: CSSSQGPVTDTQYF. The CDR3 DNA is TGCTCCAGCAGCCAGGGGCCCGTCACAGATACGCAGTATTTT.

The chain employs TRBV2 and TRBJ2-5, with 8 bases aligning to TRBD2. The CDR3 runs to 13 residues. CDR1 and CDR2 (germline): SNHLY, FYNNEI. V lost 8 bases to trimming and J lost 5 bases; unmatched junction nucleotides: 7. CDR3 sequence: CASGREDQETQYF. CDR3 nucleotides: TGTGCCAGCGGGCGGGAGGATCAGGAGACCCAGTACTTC.

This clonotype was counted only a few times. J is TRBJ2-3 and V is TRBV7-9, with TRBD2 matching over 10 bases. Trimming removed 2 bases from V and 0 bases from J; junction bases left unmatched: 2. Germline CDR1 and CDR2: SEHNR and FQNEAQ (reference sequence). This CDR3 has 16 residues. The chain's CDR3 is CASSLPGLASTDTQYF. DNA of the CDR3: TGTGCCAGCAGCTTACCGGGACTAGCGAGCACAGATACGCAGTATTTT.

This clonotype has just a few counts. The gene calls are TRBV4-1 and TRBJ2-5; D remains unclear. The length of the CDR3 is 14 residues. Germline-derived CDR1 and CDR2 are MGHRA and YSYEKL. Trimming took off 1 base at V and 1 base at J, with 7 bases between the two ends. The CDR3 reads CASSQGSFQETQYF. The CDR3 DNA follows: TGCGCCAGCAGCCAAGGCAGCTTCCAAGAGACCCAGTACTTC.

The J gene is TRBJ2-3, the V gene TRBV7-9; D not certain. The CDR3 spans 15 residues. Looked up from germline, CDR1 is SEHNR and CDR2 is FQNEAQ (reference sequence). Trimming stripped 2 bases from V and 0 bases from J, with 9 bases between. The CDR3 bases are TGTGCCAGCAGCTTATTGGGCAGAAGCACAGATACGCAGTATTTT. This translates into CASSLLGRSTDTQYF.

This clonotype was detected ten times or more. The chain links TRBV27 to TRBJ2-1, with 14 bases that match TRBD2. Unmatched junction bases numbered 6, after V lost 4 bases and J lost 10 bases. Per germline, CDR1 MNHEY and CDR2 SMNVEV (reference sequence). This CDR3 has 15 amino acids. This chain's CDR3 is CASSSGTSGGGEQFF. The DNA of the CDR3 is TGTGCCAGCAGTTCGGGGACTAGCGGGGGCGGGGAGCAGTTCTTC.

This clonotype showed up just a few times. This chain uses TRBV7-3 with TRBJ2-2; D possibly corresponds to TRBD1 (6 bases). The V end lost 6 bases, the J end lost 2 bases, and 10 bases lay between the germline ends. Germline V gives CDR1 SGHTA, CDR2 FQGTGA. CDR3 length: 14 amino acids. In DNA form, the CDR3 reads TGTGCCAGCAGTGGGGACACCAACACCGGGGAGCTGTTTTTT. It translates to CASSGDTNTGELFF. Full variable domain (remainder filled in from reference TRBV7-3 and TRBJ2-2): GAGVSQTPSNKVTEKGKYVELRCDPISGHTALYWYRQSLGQGPEFLIYFQGTGAADDSGLPNDRFFAVRPEGSVSTLKIQRTERGDSAVYLCASSGDTNTGELFFGEGSRLTVL.